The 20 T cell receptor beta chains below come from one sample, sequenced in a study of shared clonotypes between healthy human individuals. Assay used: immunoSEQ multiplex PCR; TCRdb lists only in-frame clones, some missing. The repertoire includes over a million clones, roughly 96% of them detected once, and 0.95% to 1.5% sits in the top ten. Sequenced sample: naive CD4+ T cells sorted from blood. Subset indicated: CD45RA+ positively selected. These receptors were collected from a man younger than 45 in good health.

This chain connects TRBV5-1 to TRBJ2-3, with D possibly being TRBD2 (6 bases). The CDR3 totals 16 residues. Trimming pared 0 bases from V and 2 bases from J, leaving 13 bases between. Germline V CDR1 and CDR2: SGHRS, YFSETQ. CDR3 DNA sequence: TGCGCCAGCAGCTTGGCCGCAGGAGGGTTCACAGATACGCAGTATTTT. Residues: CASSLAAGGFTDTQYF. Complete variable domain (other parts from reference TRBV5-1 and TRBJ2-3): KAGVTQTPRYLIKTRGQQVTLSCSPISGHRSVSWYQQTPGQGLQFLFEYFSETQRNKGNFPGRFSGRQFSNSRSEMNVSTLELGDSALYLCASSLAAGGFTDTQYFGPGTRLTVL.

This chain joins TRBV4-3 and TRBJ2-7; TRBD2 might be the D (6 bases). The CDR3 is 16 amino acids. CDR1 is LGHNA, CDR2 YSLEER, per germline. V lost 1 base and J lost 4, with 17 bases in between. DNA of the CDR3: TGCGCCAGCAGCCAAGCAATGGGCGGGACGGTGTACGAGCAGTACTTC. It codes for CASSQAMGGTVYEQYF.

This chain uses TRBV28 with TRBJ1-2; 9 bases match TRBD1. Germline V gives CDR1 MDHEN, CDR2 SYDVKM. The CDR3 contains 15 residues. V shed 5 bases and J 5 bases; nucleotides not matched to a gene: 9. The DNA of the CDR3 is TGTGCCAGCAGTCTTCCCACAGGGGGCCCTTATGGCTACACCTTC. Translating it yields CASSLPTGGPYGYTF.

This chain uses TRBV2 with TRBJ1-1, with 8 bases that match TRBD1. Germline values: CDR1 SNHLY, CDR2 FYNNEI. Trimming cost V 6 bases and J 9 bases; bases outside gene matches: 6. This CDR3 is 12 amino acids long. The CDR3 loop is CASSSTGVKAFF. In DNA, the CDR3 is TGTGCCAGCAGCTCGACAGGGGTTAAAGCTTTCTTT.

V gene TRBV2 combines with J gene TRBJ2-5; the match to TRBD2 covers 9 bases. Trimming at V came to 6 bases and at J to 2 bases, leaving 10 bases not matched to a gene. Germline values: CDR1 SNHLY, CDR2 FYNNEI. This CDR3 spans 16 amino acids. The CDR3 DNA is TGTGCCAGCAGCGAGGGGGTGCGGGAGGGTCAAGAGACCCAGTACTTC. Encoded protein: CASSEGVREGQETQYF.

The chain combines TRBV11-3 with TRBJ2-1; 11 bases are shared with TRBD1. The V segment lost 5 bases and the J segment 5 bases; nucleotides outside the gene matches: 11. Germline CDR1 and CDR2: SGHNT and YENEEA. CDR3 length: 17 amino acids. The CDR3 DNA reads TGTGCCAGCAGCAAGCGGACAGGGGGCCCGGGGGACAATGAGCAGTTCTTC. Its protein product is CASSKRTGGPGDNEQFF.

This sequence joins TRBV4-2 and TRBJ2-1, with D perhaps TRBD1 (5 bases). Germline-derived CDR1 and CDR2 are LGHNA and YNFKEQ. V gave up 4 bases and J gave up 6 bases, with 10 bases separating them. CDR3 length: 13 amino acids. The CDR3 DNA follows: TGTGCCAGCAGCCGGGTGGGGCCCAATGAGCAGTTCTTC. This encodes CASSRVGPNEQFF.

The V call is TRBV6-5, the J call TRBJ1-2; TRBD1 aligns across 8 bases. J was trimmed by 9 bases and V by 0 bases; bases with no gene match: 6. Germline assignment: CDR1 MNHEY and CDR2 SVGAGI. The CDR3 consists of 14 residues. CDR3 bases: TGTGCCAGCAGTTACTCGACAGGGGTTGTAAGCTACACCTTC. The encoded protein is CASSYSTGVVSYTF.

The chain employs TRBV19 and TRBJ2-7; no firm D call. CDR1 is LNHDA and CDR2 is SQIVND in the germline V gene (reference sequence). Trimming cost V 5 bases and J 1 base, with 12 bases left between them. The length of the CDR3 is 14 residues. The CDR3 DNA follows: TGTGCCAGTAGTCTCGTGACGGGTTCCTACGAGCAGTACTTC. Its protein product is CASSLVTGSYEQYF.

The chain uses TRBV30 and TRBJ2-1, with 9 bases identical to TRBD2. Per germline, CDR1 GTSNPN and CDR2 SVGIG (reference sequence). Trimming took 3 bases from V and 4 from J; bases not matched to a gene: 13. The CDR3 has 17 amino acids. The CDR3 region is CAWRSLRASGAYNEQFF. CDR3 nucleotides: TGTGCCTGGAGGTCCCTACGCGCTAGCGGGGCTTACAATGAGCAGTTCTTC.

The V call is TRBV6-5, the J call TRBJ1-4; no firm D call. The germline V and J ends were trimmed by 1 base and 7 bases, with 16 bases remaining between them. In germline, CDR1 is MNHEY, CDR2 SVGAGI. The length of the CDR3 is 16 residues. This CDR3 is CASSYWPEPLSEKLFF. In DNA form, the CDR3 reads TGTGCCAGCAGTTACTGGCCTGAACCGCTCAGTGAAAAACTGTTTTTT.

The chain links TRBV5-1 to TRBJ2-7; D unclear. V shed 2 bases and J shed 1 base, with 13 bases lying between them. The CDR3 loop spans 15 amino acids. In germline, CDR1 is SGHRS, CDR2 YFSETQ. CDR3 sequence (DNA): TGCGCCAGCAGCTTCGGAATCGGTCGGTCCTACGAGCAGTACTTC. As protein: CASSFGIGRSYEQYF.

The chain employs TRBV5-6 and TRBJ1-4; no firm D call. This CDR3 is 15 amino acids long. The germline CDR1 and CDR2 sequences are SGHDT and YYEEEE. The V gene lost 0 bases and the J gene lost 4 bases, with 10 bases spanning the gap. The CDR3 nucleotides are TGTGCCAGCAGCTTGGTGGGCACCCGTAATGAAAAACTGTTTTTT. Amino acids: CASSLVGTRNEKLFF.

CDR3 DNA sequence: TGTGCCAGCAGTCTCAGGGGGCGAGAAAAACTGTTTTTT. Its translation is CASSLRGREKLFF. The chain employs TRBV28 and TRBJ1-4; TRBD1 agrees at 8 bases. The length of the CDR3 is 13 residues. The germline CDR1 and CDR2 sequences are MDHEN and SYDVKM. Trimming at V came to 5 bases and at J to 8 bases, leaving 4 bases not matched to a gene.

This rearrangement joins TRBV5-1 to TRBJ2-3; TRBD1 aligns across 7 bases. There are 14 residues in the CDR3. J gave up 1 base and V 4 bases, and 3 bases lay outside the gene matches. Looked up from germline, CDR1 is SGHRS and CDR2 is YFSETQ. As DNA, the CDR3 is TGCGCCAGCAGCGGGACAGTACGCACAGATACGCAGTATTTT. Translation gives CASSGTVRTDTQYF.

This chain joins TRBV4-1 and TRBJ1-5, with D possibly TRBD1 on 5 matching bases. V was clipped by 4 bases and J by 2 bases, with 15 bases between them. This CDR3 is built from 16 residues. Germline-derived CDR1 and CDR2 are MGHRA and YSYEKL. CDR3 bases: TGCGCCAGCAGCCCGGACGACCGAGGGGGCAATCAGCCCCAGCATTTT. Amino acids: CASSPDDRGGNQPQHF.

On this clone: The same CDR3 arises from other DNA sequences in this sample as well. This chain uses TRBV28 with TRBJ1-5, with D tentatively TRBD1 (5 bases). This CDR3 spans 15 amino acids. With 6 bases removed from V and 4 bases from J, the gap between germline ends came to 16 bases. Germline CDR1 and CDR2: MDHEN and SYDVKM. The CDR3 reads CASSPGQGRNQPQHF. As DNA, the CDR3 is TGTGCCAGCAGCCCGGGGCAGGGCCGGAATCAGCCCCAGCATTTT.

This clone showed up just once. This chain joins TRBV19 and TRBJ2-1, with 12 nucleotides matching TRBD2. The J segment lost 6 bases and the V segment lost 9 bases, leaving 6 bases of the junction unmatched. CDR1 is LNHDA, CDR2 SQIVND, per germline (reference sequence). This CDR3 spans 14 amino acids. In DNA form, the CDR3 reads TGTGCCAGCAAAACTAGCGGGAGGAGCAATGAGCAGTTCTTC. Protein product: CASKTSGRSNEQFF.

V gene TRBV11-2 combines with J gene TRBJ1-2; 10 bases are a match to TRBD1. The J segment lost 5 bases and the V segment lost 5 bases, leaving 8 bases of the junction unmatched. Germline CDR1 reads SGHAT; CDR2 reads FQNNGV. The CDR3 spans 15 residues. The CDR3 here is CASSQSGQGEYGYTF. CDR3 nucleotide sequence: TGTGCCAGCAGCCAATCCGGACAGGGGGAATATGGCTACACCTTC.

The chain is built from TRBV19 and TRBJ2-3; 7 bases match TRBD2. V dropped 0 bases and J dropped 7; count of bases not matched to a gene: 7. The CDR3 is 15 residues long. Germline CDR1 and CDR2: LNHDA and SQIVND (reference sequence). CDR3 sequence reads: CASSIDHASGYTQYF. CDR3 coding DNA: TGTGCCAGTAGTATAGATCATGCTAGCGGTTATACGCAGTATTTT.